This T cell receptor (beta chain) was sequenced during a study of T cells after yellow fever vaccination. Study as a whole: Where fractions had low cell numbers, libraries were prepared from them with the SMART-Seq v4 Ultra Low Input RNA kit. Study-wide results and caveats: Contaminants from the bulk population, in the form of abundant clonotypes, could be found in FACS-sorted repertoires.

Generation of TCR cDNA used 5'RACE template switching (which added a universal primer site and UMIs). TCRdb re-called the 5' RACE reads with MiXCR, one entry per CDR3 protein. In the table there are under 550,000 distinct CDR3 sequences, roughly 22% of which are singletons. Regarding this clonotype: Its specificity is not known.

There are 13 residues in the CDR3. The V gene lost 7 bases and the J gene lost 6 bases, with 13 bases spanning the gap. CDR1 is SGHAT, CDR2 FQNNGV, per germline. Sequenced here: PBMCs, sampled about 20 days after the first yellow fever vaccination. The chain uses TRBV11-2 and TRBJ2-1; no definite D call. The sequence was obtained from a man between 18 and 35 years old who received the YFV17D yellow fever vaccine. CDR3 in amino acids: CASTLASSNEQFF. In nucleotides, the CDR3 is TGTGCCAGCACCCTCGCAAGCTCCAATGAGCAGTTCTTC.